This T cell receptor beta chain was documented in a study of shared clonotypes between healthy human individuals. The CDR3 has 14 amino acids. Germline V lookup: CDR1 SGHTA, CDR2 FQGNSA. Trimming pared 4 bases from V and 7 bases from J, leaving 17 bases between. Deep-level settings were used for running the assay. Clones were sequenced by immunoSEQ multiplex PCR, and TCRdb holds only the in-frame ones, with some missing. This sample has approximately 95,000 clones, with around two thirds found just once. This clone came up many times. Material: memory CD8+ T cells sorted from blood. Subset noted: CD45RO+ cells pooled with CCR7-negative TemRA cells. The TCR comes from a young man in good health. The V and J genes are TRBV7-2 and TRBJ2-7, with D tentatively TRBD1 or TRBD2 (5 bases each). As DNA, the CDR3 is TGTGCCAGCAGCTCCGAGCGGTGGGGCAGGGAGCAGTACTTC. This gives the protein CASSSERWGREQYF.